What follows are 28 T cell receptor beta chains derived from one specimen sequenced in a study of blood T cell repertoires in COVID-19. Assay used: immunoSEQ multiplex PCR; TCRdb lists only in-frame clones, some missing. Of about 190,000 clones in the sample, more than 85% were seen once. Sequencing used peripheral blood. The receptors stem from a man aged 35 to 55 with active or convalescent COVID-19.

This sequence joins TRBV4-1 and TRBJ2-7, with 12 bases that match TRBD2. The germline V gene has CDR1 MGHRA and CDR2 YSYEKL. V dropped 3 bases and J dropped 6; count of bases not matched to a gene: 9. CDR3 size: 16 residues. The CDR3: CASSHQTSGGVFEQYF. The CDR3 DNA reads TGCGCCAGCAGCCATCAGACTAGCGGGGGAGTATTCGAGCAGTACTTC.

The rearrangement links TRBV5-6 to TRBJ1-1; 7 bases align to TRBD1. After removal of 0 bases from V and 6 bases from J, the junction contained 2 bases not matched to a gene. The V gene's germline CDR1 is SGHDT and CDR2 YYEEEE. This CDR3 region has 13 residues. CDR3 nucleotides: TGTGCCAGCAGCTTGGTGGGACAGTCTGAAGCTTTCTTT. Its translation: CASSLVGQSEAFF.

This rearrangement joins TRBV12-5 to TRBJ1-6; 10 bases are shared with TRBD1. After removal of 0 bases from V and 1 base from J, the junction contained 15 bases not matched to a gene. CDR3 length: 22 residues. Germline V CDR1 and CDR2: LGHNT, FRNRAP. The CDR3 DNA reads as TGTGCTAGTGGTTTGGTATCCCCTCTCCAGGGACAGGGGTTATCCTATAATTCACCCCTCCACTTT. Residues: CASGLVSPLQGQGLSYNSPLHF.

V and J are TRBV30 and TRBJ1-5; TRBD1 matches at 12 bases. With 3 bases clipped from V and 7 bases from J, the junction kept 7 bases outside the gene matches. The CDR3 is made up of 15 amino acids. Germline V gene data show CDR1 as GTSNPN and CDR2 as SVGIG (reference sequence). The CDR3 here is CAWSAGQGAKQPQHF. The CDR3 region has the DNA TGTGCCTGGAGCGCGGGACAGGGGGCTAAGCAGCCCCAGCATTTT.

The chain employs TRBV2 and TRBJ1-1; no definite D call. This CDR3 has 11 amino acids. With 6 bases removed from V and 7 bases from J, the gap between germline ends came to 9 bases. CDR1 is SNHLY, CDR2 FYNNEI, per germline. Here the CDR3 reads CASRQSVEAFF. For the CDR3, the DNA is TGTGCCAGCAGGCAAAGCGTTGAAGCTTTCTTT.

The rearrangement uses TRBV2 and TRBJ1-6; 10 nucleotides match TRBD1. J lost 10 bases, V lost 6 bases, and 12 bases had no gene match. Germline CDR1 is SNHLY and CDR2 is FYNNEI. There are 16 residues in the CDR3. CDR3 residues: CASSPPPGTGVSPLHF. The CDR3 DNA follows: TGTGCCAGCAGCCCTCCCCCCGGGACAGGGGTCTCACCCCTCCACTTT.

The J gene is TRBJ1-1, the V gene TRBV11-2, with TRBD1 identical over 7 bases. V dropped 1 base and J dropped 1; count of bases not matched to a gene: 9. The CDR3 spans 17 residues. Germline assignment: CDR1 SGHAT and CDR2 FQNNGV. CDR3 sequence: CASSLGPQGWTNTEAFF. The CDR3 DNA reads TGTGCCAGCAGCTTAGGTCCACAGGGGTGGACGAACACTGAAGCTTTCTTT.

The chain links TRBV7-2 to TRBJ2-3, with 7 bases identical to TRBD2. Germline V CDR1 and CDR2: SGHTA, FQGNSA. This CDR3 has 15 residues. With V trimmed by 5 bases and J by 1 base, 6 bases remained unmatched. The CDR3 nucleotides are TGTGCCAGCAGCCCACGGGGAGGGGGCACAGATACGCAGTATTTT. Translation gives CASSPRGGGTDTQYF.

The CDR3 is CATSTGRDSQPQHF. The CDR3, as DNA: TGTGCCACCAGCACTGGCAGGGATAGTCAGCCCCAGCATTTT. The chain carries TRBV15 and TRBJ1-5; a weak D match, TRBD1 (5 bases). Per the germline V gene, CDR1 is LNHNV and CDR2 is YYDKDF (reference sequence). Trimming removed 4 bases at V and 6 bases at J, with 13 bases between. This CDR3 comprises 14 residues.

The CDR3 protein is CAWSAQDLYGYTF. DNA for the CDR3: TGTGCCTGGAGCGCACAGGATCTCTATGGCTACACCTTC. The chain recombines TRBV30 with TRBJ1-2; D is possibly TRBD1 (5 bases). Germline V gene lookup returns CDR1 GTSNPN and CDR2 SVGIG (reference sequence). V lost 3 bases to trimming and J lost 4 bases, with 12 bases between them. The CDR3 spans 13 residues.

The gene calls are TRBV27 and TRBJ1-2; 8 bases fit TRBD1. CDR3 size: 15 residues. From germline, CDR1 is MNHEY and CDR2 SMNVEV (reference sequence). J was trimmed by 0 bases and V by 5 bases; bases with no gene match: 5. The CDR3 sequence is CASSRQGNANYGYTF. The CDR3 DNA follows: TGTGCCAGCAGTAGACAGGGGAACGCTAACTATGGCTACACCTTC.

The chain links TRBV7-9 to TRBJ2-3; TRBD1 might be the D (5 bases). The CDR3 length is 15 residues. Looked up from germline, CDR1 is SEHNR and CDR2 is FQNEAQ (reference sequence). Trimming cost V 1 base and J 3 bases, with 11 bases left between them. CDR3 sequence reads: CASSLGMAGTDTQYF. The DNA of the CDR3 is TGTGCCAGCAGCTTAGGTATGGCAGGGACAGATACGCAGTATTTT.

V usage is TRBV4-2 and J usage is TRBJ2-7; 12 bases agree with TRBD2. The V segment lost 0 bases and the J segment 5 bases; nucleotides outside the gene matches: 5. CDR3 length: 16 amino acids. Germline values: CDR1 LGHNA, CDR2 YNFKEQ. The CDR3 DNA is TGTGCCAGCAGCCAAGAAGTGGGACTAGCGGGTCACGAGCAGTACTTC. Translated, it gives CASSQEVGLAGHEQYF.

DNA of the CDR3: TGTGCCAGCAGCTATGAACAGGGGGCATTCTATGGCTACACCTTC. Translation: CASSYEQGAFYGYTF. This chain connects TRBV5-6 to TRBJ1-2; TRBD1 matches at 9 bases. This CDR3 is 15 amino acids long. The germline V gene encodes CDR1 SGHDT and CDR2 YYEEEE. V gave up 3 bases and J gave up 4 bases; unmatched junction bases: 7.

The chain couples TRBV5-1 to TRBJ2-7, with 11 bases fitting TRBD1. The CDR3 has 17 residues. J was trimmed by 2 bases and V by 4 bases; bases with no gene match: 11. The germline V gene encodes CDR1 SGHRS and CDR2 YFSETQ. The CDR3 region is CASSRPGQGAPPYEQYF. In nucleotides, the CDR3 is TGCGCCAGCAGCCGGCCCGGACAGGGGGCGCCCCCCTACGAGCAGTACTTC.

The V call is TRBV9, the J call TRBJ2-1; 9 nucleotides agree with TRBD2. V trimming: 2 bases; J trimming: 8 bases; junction bases outside the gene matches: 8. CDR1 is SGDLS, CDR2 YYNGEE, per germline. The CDR3 contains 15 residues. CDR3 DNA sequence: TGTGCCAGCAGCGTTTCAACGGGACTAGCCGATGAGCAGTTCTTC. Translating gives CASSVSTGLADEQFF.

The chain carries TRBV4-1 and TRBJ1-1; the match to TRBD1 covers 8 bases. The V segment lost 0 bases and the J segment 2 bases; nucleotides outside the gene matches: 14. The CDR3 length is 19 residues. CDR1 MGHRA and CDR2 YSYEKL come from the germline V gene. The CDR3 region is CASSQDEFPGTGENTEAFF. The CDR3 coding sequence is TGCGCCAGCAGCCAAGATGAATTTCCCGGGACAGGCGAAAACACTGAAGCTTTCTTT.

A single count supports this clone. The chain has TRBV5-3 and TRBJ1-1, with 7 bases lining up with TRBD1. TRBV5-3 is an open reading frame whose function is uncertain. The V gene end was trimmed by 7 bases and the J gene end by 4 bases; junction bases not matched to a gene: 13. This CDR3 comprises 15 residues. The CDR3, as DNA: TGTGCCAGAGTCCCGAGACAGGAGGGGGCCACTGAAGCTTTCTTT. Encoded protein: CARVPRQEGATEAFF.

The rearrangement links TRBV7-8 to TRBJ1-6, with unresolved D. The CDR3 length is 14 residues. Germline V lookup: CDR1 SGHVS, CDR2 FQNEAQ. Trimming took off 3 bases at V and 5 bases at J, with 8 bases between the two ends. The CDR3 nucleotides read TGTGCCAGCAGCTTTCGCAGCGATAATTCACCCCTCCACTTT. This sequence encodes CASSFRSDNSPLHF.

The genes are TRBV28 and TRBJ1-5; no reliable D call. CDR3 length: 10 residues. Per germline, CDR1 MDHEN and CDR2 SYDVKM. Deletions cut 5 bases from V and 7 bases from J, with 3 bases between. CDR3 loop: CASSRQPQHF. In DNA form, the CDR3 reads TGTGCCAGCAGTCGGCAGCCCCAGCATTTT.

This clone was seen a handful of times. The chain is built from TRBV3-1 (or the pseudogene TRBV3-2) and TRBJ2-5, with no clear D. This CDR3 spans 14 amino acids. Germline-derived CDR1 and CDR2 are LGHDT and YNNKEL (reference sequence). The V end lost 1 base, the J end lost 1 base, and 7 bases lay between the germline ends. This chain's CDR3 is CASSQGQVQETQYF. The CDR3 DNA sequence: TGTGCCAGCAGCCAAGGGCAGGTCCAAGAGACCCAGTACTTC.

The V call is TRBV4-1, the J call TRBJ2-2, with no clear D. The CDR3 covers 13 residues. Looked up from germline, CDR1 is MGHRA and CDR2 is YSYEKL. Between the trimmed V and J ends, which lost 4 bases and 6 bases, there was a span of 9 bases. CDR3 DNA: TGCGCCAGCAGCCTCTTTAGCCCCGGGGAGCTGTTTTTT. As protein: CASSLFSPGELFF.

V and J are TRBV7-9 and TRBJ1-5; 9 bases fit TRBD1. The CDR3 loop spans 12 amino acids. Germline values: CDR1 SEHNR, CDR2 FQNEAQ (reference sequence). J gave up 4 bases and V 8 bases, and 0 bases lay outside the gene matches. The CDR3: CASGTGNQPQHF. Written as DNA, the CDR3 is TGTGCCAGCGGGACAGGGAATCAGCCCCAGCATTTT.

This clone showed up just once. The chain combines TRBV5-6 with TRBJ2-5; 8 bases line up with TRBD1. The CDR3 is 14 residues long. Germline V lookup: CDR1 SGHDT, CDR2 YYEEEE. J was trimmed by 4 bases and V by 6 bases; bases with no gene match: 8. DNA of the CDR3: TGTGCCAGCACCAAGCAGGGGGCAGGAGAGACCCAGTACTTC. Translation: CASTKQGAGETQYF.

The rearrangement uses TRBV29-1 and TRBJ1-2; the D gene is possibly TRBD1 (5 bases). V was trimmed by 3 bases and J by 4 bases, leaving 9 bases between them. Germline CDR1 is SQVTM and CDR2 is ANQGSEA. The CDR3 has 12 amino acids. This CDR3 is CSVDVQGYGYTF. CDR3 coding DNA: TGCAGCGTTGATGTCCAGGGCTATGGCTACACCTTC.

The rearrangement joins TRBV7-2 to TRBJ1-5; D uncertain. V was pared by 0 bases and J by 6 bases, with 12 bases between. The germline CDR1 and CDR2 sequences are SGHTA and FQGNSA. The CDR3 is 15 residues long. The CDR3 DNA sequence: TGTGCCAGCAGCTTAGCTTTCGGGTCGAGTCAGCCCCAGCATTTT. Amino acid sequence: CASSLAFGSSQPQHF.

The V call is TRBV5-5, the J call TRBJ2-1; no clear D gene. V was shortened by 5 bases and J by 6 bases, with 18 bases between the two germline ends. The CDR3 covers 15 residues. Looked up from germline, CDR1 is SGHKS and CDR2 is YYEKEE (reference sequence). The CDR3 bases are TGTGCCAGCAGACAATCCCTACCCTGGGCCAATGAGCAGTTCTTC. Its protein product is CASRQSLPWANEQFF.

The gene calls are TRBV29-1 and TRBJ2-7; 9 bases agree with TRBD1. The CDR3 is made up of 14 amino acids. Germline lookup yields CDR1 SQVTM and CDR2 ANQGSEA. V was clipped by 5 bases and J by 1 base; unmatched bases: 6. CDR3 coding DNA: TGCAGCGTTCGGAAGGACAGGGGTTCCTACGAGCAGTACTTC. Translated: CSVRKDRGSYEQYF.